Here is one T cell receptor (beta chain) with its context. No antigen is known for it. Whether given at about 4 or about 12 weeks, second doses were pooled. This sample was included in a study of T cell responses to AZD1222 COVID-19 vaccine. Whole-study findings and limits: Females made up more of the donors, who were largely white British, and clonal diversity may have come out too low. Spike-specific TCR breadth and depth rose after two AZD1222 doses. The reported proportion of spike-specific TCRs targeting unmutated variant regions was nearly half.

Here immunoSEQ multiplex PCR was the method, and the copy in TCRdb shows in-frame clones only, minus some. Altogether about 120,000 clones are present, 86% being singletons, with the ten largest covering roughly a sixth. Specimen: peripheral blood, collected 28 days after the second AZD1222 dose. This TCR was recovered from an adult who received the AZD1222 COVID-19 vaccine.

CDR3 bases: TGTGCCAGCAGCGCGCAGGGGGGTCTAAACTATGGCTACACCTTC. Encoded protein: CASSAQGGLNYGYTF. The J gene is TRBJ1-2, the V gene TRBV5-5, with 7 bases lining up with TRBD1. Trimming cost V 4 bases and J 2 bases; bases outside gene matches: 8. In germline, CDR1 is SGHKS, CDR2 YYEKEE (reference sequence). The CDR3 sequence is 15 residues long.